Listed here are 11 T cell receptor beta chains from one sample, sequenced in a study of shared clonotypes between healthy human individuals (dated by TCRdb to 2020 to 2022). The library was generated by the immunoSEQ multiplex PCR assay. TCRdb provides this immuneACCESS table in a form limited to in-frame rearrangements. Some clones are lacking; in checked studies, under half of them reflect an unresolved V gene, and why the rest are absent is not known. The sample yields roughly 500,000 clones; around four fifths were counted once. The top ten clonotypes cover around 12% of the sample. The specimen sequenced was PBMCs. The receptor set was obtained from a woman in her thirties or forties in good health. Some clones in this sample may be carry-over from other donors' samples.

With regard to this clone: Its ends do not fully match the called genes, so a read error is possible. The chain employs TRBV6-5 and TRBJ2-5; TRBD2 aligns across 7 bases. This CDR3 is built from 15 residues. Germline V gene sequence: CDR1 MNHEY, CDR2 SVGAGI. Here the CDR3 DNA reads TGTGCCAGCAGCTACTCTAGACTAGCTCGAGAGACCCAGTACTTC. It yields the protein CASSYSRLARETQYF.

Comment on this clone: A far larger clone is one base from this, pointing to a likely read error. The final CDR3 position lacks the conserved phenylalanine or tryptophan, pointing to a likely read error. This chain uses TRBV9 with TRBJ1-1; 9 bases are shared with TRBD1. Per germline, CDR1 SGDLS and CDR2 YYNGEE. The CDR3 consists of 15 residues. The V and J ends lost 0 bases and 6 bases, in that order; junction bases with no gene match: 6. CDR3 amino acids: CASSVGGQGHSEAFL. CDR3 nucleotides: TGTGCCAGCAGCGTAGGGGGACAGGGCCATTCTGAAGCTTTCCTT.

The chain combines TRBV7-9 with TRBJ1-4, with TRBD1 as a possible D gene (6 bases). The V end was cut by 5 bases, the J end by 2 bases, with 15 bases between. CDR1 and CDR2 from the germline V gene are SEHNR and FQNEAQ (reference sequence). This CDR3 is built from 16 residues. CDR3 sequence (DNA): TGTGCCAGCAGCCGAAGGGGGGCCGGGACTAATGAAAAACTGTTTTTT. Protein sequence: CASSRRGAGTNEKLFF. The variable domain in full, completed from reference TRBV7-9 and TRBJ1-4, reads DTGVSQNPRHKITKRGQNVTFRCDPISEHNRLYWYRQTLGQGPEFLTYFQNEAQLEKSRLLSDRFSAERPKGSFSTLEIQRTEQGDSAMYLCASSRRGAGTNEKLFFGSGTQLSVL.

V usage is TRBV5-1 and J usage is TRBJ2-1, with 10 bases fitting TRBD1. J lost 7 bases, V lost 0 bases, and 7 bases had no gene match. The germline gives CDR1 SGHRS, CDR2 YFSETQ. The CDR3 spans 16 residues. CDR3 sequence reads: CASSLDGTGARNEQFF. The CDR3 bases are TGCGCCAGCAGCTTGGATGGGACAGGGGCACGTAATGAGCAGTTCTTC. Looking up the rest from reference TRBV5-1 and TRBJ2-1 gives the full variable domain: KAGVTQTPRYLIKTRGQQVTLSCSPISGHRSVSWYQQTPGQGLQFLFEYFSETQRNKGNFPGRFSGRQFSNSRSEMNVSTLELGDSALYLCASSLDGTGARNEQFFGPGTRLTVL.

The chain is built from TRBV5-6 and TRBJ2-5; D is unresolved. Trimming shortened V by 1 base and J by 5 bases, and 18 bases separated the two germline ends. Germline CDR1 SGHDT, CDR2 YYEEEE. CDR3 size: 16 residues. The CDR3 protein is CASSLIPTLGQETQYF. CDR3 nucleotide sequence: TGTGCCAGCAGCTTGATCCCGACATTGGGTCAGGAGACCCAGTACTTC.

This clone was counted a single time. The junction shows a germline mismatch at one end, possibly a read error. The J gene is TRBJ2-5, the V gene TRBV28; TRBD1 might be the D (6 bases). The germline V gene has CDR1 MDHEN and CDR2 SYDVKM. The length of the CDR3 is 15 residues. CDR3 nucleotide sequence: TGTGCCGGCAGTAGGATATGGACAGCCCAAGAGACCCAGTACTTC. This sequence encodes CAGSRIWTAQETQYF.

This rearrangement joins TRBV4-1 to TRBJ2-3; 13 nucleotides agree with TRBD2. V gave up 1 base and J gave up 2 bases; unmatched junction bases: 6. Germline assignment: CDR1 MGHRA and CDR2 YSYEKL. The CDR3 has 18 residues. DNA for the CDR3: TGCGCCAGCAGCCAAGTAACGGGACTAGCGGGGCTCACAGATACGCAGTATTTT. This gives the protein CASSQVTGLAGLTDTQYF.

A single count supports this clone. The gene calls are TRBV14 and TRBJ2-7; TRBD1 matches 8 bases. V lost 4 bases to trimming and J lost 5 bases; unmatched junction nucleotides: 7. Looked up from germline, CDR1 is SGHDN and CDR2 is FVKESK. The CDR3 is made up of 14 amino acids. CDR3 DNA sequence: TGTGCCAGCAGCCTTCAGGGGGCTGTCAACGAGCAGTACTTC. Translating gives CASSLQGAVNEQYF. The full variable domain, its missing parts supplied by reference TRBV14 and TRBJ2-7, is EAGVTQFPSHSVIEKGQTVTLRCDPISGHDNLYWYRRVMGKEIKFLLHFVKESKQDESGMPNNRFLAERTGGTYSTLKVQPAELEDSGVYFCASSLQGAVNEQYFGPGTRLTVT.

CDR3 coding DNA: TGCGCCAGCAGCCGGTACAGGGGATTCTACAATGAGCAGTTCTTC. Translation: CASSRYRGFYNEQFF. The chain combines TRBV4-1 with TRBJ2-1, with 7 bases fitting TRBD1. CDR3 size: 15 residues. Germline V gene data show CDR1 as MGHRA and CDR2 as YSYEKL. The junction had 6 bases not matched to a gene; V was cut back by 4 bases and J by 3 bases.

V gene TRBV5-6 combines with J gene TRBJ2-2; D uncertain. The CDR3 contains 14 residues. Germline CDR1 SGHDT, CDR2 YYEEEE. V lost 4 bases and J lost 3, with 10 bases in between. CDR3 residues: CASSLDTYTGELFF. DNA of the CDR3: TGTGCCAGCAGCCTTGACACCTACACCGGGGAGCTGTTTTTT.

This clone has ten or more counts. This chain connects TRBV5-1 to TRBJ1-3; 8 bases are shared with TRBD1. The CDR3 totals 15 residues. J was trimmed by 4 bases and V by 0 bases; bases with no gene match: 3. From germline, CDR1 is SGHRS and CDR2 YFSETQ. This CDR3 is CASSLDRGAGNTIYF. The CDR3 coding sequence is TGCGCCAGCAGCTTGGACAGGGGGGCCGGAAACACCATATATTTT.